This TCR beta chain appears in the sequencing data of a study of Ad26.COV2.S vaccination and SARS-CoV-2 variants. Documented treatment: around 19 received Ad26.COV2.S at low or high dose, single or two shots; a few received placebo; per-sample allocation not given. Repertoires come from day 63 after the first vaccine or placebo injection. V lost 0 bases and J 1 base, leaving 10 bases between the germline ends. The CDR3 extends over 15 amino acids. The germline V gene has CDR1 MNHEY and CDR2 SVGAGI. The repertoire was sequenced with immunoSEQ multiplex PCR; TCRdb's copy has only in-frame clones and lacks some. The sample carries fewer than 900,000 clones, about 90% recorded once.

This TCR was recovered from a person between 18 and 65 years old who received the Ad26.COV2.S COVID-19 vaccine or a placebo. V is TRBV6-5 and J is TRBJ2-7; D gene unclear. Source: peripheral blood, taken in a trial of Ad26.COV2.S vaccine versus placebo. The CDR3 region has the DNA TGTGCCAGCAGTTACTCGGCAGGTGTGTCCTACGAGCAGTACTTC. Residues: CASSYSAGVSYEQYF.